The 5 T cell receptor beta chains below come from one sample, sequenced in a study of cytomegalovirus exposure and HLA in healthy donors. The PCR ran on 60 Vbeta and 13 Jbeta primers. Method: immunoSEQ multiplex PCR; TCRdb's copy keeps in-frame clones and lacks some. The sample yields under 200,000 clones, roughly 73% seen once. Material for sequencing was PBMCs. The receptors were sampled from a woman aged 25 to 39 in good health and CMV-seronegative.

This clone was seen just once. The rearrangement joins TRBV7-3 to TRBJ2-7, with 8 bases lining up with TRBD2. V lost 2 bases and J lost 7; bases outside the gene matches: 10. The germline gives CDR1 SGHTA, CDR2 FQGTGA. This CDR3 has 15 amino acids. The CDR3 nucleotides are TGTGCCAGCAGCTTAGTCCTAGCGGGTCCTACGGAGCAGTACTTC. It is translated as CASSLVLAGPTEQYF.

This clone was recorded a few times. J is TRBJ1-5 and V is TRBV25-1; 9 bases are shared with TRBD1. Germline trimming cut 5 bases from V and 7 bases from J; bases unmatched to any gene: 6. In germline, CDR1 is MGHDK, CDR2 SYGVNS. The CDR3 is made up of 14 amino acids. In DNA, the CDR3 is TGTGCCAGCAGTTCTACAGGGGGCGGCCAGCCCCAGCATTTT. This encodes CASSSTGGGQPQHF.

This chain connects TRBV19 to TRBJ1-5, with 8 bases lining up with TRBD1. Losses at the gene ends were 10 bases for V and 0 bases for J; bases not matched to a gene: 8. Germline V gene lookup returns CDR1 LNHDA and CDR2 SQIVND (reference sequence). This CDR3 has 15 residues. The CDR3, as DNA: TGTGCCACGTTGGACAGGGCCTATAGCAATCAGCCCCAGCATTTT. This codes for CATLDRAYSNQPQHF.

The DNA for the CDR3 is TGTGCCAGCAGCGTAATGGGGCATGAGCAGTTCTTC. Protein: CASSVMGHEQFF. The chain uses TRBV9 and TRBJ2-1, with D possibly matching TRBD1 (5 bases). With 1 base removed from V and 8 bases from J, the gap between germline ends came to 7 bases. Germline-derived CDR1 and CDR2 are SGDLS and YYNGEE. This CDR3 region has 12 residues.

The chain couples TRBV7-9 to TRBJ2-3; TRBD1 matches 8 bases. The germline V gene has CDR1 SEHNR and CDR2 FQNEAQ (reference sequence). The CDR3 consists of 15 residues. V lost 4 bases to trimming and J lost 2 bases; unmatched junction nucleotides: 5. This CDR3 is CASSSRTGFTDTQYF. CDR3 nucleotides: TGTGCCAGCAGCTCGAGGACAGGGTTCACAGATACGCAGTATTTT.